This T cell receptor (beta chain) originates from a study of shared clonotypes between healthy human individuals. Both CD45RO+ cells and CCR7-negative CD45RA+ TemRA cells were combined to make up CD8 memory. Germline loops: CDR1 SEHNR, CDR2 FQNEAQ (reference sequence). Trimming removed 0 bases from V and 1 base from J, with 7 bases in between. The CDR3 covers 14 residues. Each subset's genomic DNA was shared equally among a number of immunoSEQ plates. The table came from immunoSEQ multiplex PCR; TCRdb's copy has only in-frame clones and leaves some out. This sample carries 600,000 to 750,000 clones, about nine tenths of them seen once, and the ten largest clones take 30% to 40%. There are a few counts of this clone. Other DNA sequences of this sample code for an identical CDR3.

This receptor was taken from a man in his late teens or twenties in good health. Some clones in this sample may be carry-over from other donors' samples. Sequenced sample: memory CD8+ T cells from PBMCs. Subset defined: CD45RO+ cells pooled with CCR7-negative TemRA cells. J is TRBJ2-7 and V is TRBV7-9; tentatively, D is TRBD2 (6 bases). CDR3 nucleotides: TGTGCCAGCAGCTTAGCGGGAGGATCCTACGAGCAGTACTTC. Protein product: CASSLAGGSYEQYF.